This T cell receptor (beta chain) was observed in a study of CDR3 diversity in severe acne. TCRdb analysed the PCR reads with MiXCR anew, one entry per CDR3 protein. The table includes about 85,000 distinct CDR3 sequences, around half detected once. This clonotype was observed once. The origin of this receptor is a male donor in good health, serving as a control. Sequencing input: blood.

CDR3 amino acids: CASSLSTSGGAYNEQFF. In DNA, the CDR3 is TGTGCCAGCAGTCTCTCGACTAGCGGGGGGGCCTACAATGAGCAGTTCTTC. The chain couples TRBV6-5 to TRBJ2-1; 14 nucleotides line up with TRBD2. V lost 5 bases and J lost 2; bases outside the gene matches: 5. CDR1 is MNHEY, CDR2 SVGAGI, per germline. This CDR3 is built from 17 residues.